A single sample gave rise to the 4 T cell receptor beta chains below, sequenced in a study of PD-L1 blockade in urothelial cancer. Profiling relied on immunoSEQ multiplex PCR, and the TCRdb table lists in-frame clones only, not all of them. The sample shows 50,000 or so clones, roughly 80% of them seen only once. Sample: PBMCs, taken around atezolizumab (anti-PD-L1) treatment. These receptors were obtained from a man aged 65 to 79 with urothelial cancer.

The chain joins TRBV2 to TRBJ1-1; 7 bases match TRBD1. From germline, CDR1 is SNHLY and CDR2 FYNNEI. The CDR3 is 14 amino acids. After removal of 6 bases from V and 1 base from J, the junction contained 5 bases not matched to a gene. The CDR3: CASSRQGANTEAFF. The CDR3 DNA reads as TGTGCCAGCAGCCGACAGGGCGCGAACACTGAAGCTTTCTTT.

The chain employs TRBV10-3 and TRBJ2-3; TRBD1 agrees at 8 bases. The ends lost 10 bases at V and 4 bases at J; junction bases unmatched: 7. Germline V gene data show CDR1 as ENHRY and CDR2 as SYGVKD. The CDR3 is 13 residues long. The CDR3 coding sequence is TGTGCCACCAGACAGGGGAACCCAGATACGCAGTATTTT. Translation gives CATRQGNPDTQYF.

This clone is deemed medium-sized. The rearrangement uses TRBV11-3 and TRBJ2-1, with 7 bases fitting TRBD1. Germline trimming cut 3 bases from V and 4 bases from J; bases unmatched to any gene: 0. Germline CDR1 and CDR2: SGHNT and YENEEA. CDR3 length: 13 residues. The CDR3, as DNA: TGTGCCAGCAGCTTGACAGGGTACAATGAGCAGTTCTTC. This gives the protein CASSLTGYNEQFF.

CDR3 in amino acids: CASSGTSGGTSDTQYF. The CDR3 DNA sequence: TGTGCCAGTAGTGGGACTAGCGGGGGAACTTCAGATACGCAGTATTTT. The rearrangement uses TRBV19 and TRBJ2-3, with 14 bases matching TRBD2. The V segment lost 5 bases and the J segment 4 bases; nucleotides outside the gene matches: 5. The CDR3 has 16 amino acids. Germline V gene data show CDR1 as LNHDA and CDR2 as SQIVND (reference sequence). Full variable domain (outside the CDR3, taken from reference TRBV19 and TRBJ2-3): DGGITQSPKYLFRKEGQNVTLSCEQNLNHDAMYWYRQDPGQGLRLIYYSQIVNDFQKGDIAEGYSVSREKKESFPLTVTSAQKNPTAFYLCASSGTSGGTSDTQYFGPGTRLTVL.